Sequencing of this T cell receptor beta chain was carried out in a study of T-cell reconstitution after alpha-beta-depleted transplantation in children. Notes on the study in general: Surviving recipient cells, namely T cells and thymic progenitors, were the source of high day-60 TCRbeta diversity in some patients.

The TCRbeta library incorporated unique molecular identifiers. MiXCR, applied by TCRdb to the PCR reads, yields one record per CDR3 protein. The data contain tens of thousands of distinct CDR3 sequences, 5.8% of them seen just once; the ten biggest clones take up about 33%. There are many counts of this clonotype. Antigen specificity is unknown. The sample here was PBMCs, mostly from graft donor cells, taken 60 days after TCRalphabeta/CD19-depleted stem cell transplant. The clonotype originates from a female patient aged 2-10 years who had a stem cell transplant for aplastic anemia, so the T cells may come from the graft donor.

CDR3 amino acids: CAISMGGAENSPLHF. The CDR3 region has the DNA TGTGCCATCAGTATGGGGGGGGCTGAGAATTCACCCCTCCACTTT. V gene TRBV10-3 combines with J gene TRBJ1-6; perhaps TRBD1 as D (6 bases). The CDR3 sequence is 15 residues long. Trimming shortened V by 5 bases and J by 7 bases, and 15 bases separated the two germline ends. Germline V gives CDR1 ENHRY, CDR2 SYGVKD.